A single sample is the source of the 6 T cell receptor beta chains below, sequenced in a study of blood T cell repertoires in COVID-19. Repertoires were generated with immunoSEQ multiplex PCR, while TCRdb's copy carries only in-frame clones and drops some. The sample has roughly 380,000 clones; about 90% are singletons. The specimen was PBMCs or T cells enriched from blood (not recorded which). The receptors come from a woman younger than 45 who had recovered from COVID-19.

The V and J genes are TRBV2 and TRBJ2-7, with TRBD2 matching over 8 bases. Per germline, CDR1 SNHLY and CDR2 FYNNEI. The CDR3 is made up of 15 amino acids. V lost 7 bases and J lost 0; bases outside the gene matches: 8. CDR3 bases: TGTGCCAGCACCGCCGGGACTAGGAGCTCCTACGAGCAGTACTTC. This sequence encodes CASTAGTRSSYEQYF.

This chain joins TRBV29-1 and TRBJ1-4; D is unresolved. This CDR3 has 13 amino acids. Germline CDR1 SQVTM, CDR2 ANQGSEA. V lost 7 bases and J 8 bases, leaving 17 bases between the germline ends. In DNA form, the CDR3 reads TGCAGCGCCGAATCCGGAGGGAGGGAAAAACTGTTTTTT. It specifies CSAESGGREKLFF.

The rearrangement links TRBV2 to TRBJ1-5; TRBD1 aligns across 11 bases. The V gene end was trimmed by 4 bases and the J gene end by 5 bases; junction bases not matched to a gene: 10. Germline values: CDR1 SNHLY, CDR2 FYNNEI. The CDR3 has 17 residues. The CDR3 DNA reads TGTGCCAGCAGTGTCCCTATCGGGACAGGGGGGGATCAGCCCCAGCATTTT. It translates to CASSVPIGTGGDQPQHF.

This chain uses TRBV5-1 with TRBJ1-1, with 8 bases fitting TRBD1. The CDR3 extends over 17 amino acids. Germline values: CDR1 SGHRS, CDR2 YFSETQ. Trimming at V came to 4 bases and at J to 7 bases, leaving 18 bases not matched to a gene. The DNA of the CDR3 is TGCGCCAGCAGCCAGCAGGGGGCAGGGAGCGGTGAGAGTGAAGCTTTCTTT. Residues: CASSQQGAGSGESEAFF.

This clone was counted a single time. This chain joins TRBV7-6 and TRBJ2-1, with 9 bases matching TRBD2. Germline V gene data show CDR1 as SGHVS and CDR2 as FNYEAQ. The J segment lost 5 bases and the V segment lost 6 bases, leaving 8 bases of the junction unmatched. The CDR3 loop spans 15 amino acids. The CDR3 bases are TGTGCCAGCAGGCAGACTAGCGGTGGACACAATGAGCAGTTCTTC. Encoded protein: CASRQTSGGHNEQFF.

This chain connects TRBV15 to TRBJ2-1; D might be TRBD1 (6 bases). The ends were cut back, 6 bases at V and 8 bases at J, with 20 bases in the middle. The CDR3 spans 15 residues. Germline CDR1 is LNHNV and CDR2 is YYDKDF (reference sequence). The CDR3 is CATRGAQGTSDEQFF. As DNA, the CDR3 is TGTGCCACCAGGGGAGCACAGGGAACTTCCGATGAGCAGTTCTTC.